Below are 4 T cell receptor beta chains sequenced from a single sample in a study of T cells of healthy individuals listed by TCRdb under 2018. Library generation was performed with 5' RACE. TCRdb shows the sequencer as Illumina MiSeq. TCRdb cleaned the public reads at Q25 with fastp, built clones with MiXCR and kept in-frame beta chains. Duplicate CDR3 protein sequences are folded into a single record with the most common DNA and genes. Counted in this sample were more than 60,000 distinct CDR3 sequences; roughly 16% of them appeared once. Of the sample, approximately 4.7% is held by the ten largest clones. These receptors all stem from a human donor in good health.

This clonotype was counted at least ten times. This rearrangement joins TRBV3-1 to TRBJ2-5, with TRBD2 identical over 9 bases. The CDR3 runs 14 residues. Trimming cost V 4 bases and J 5 bases; bases outside gene matches: 5. CDR1 is LGHDT, CDR2 YNNKEL, per germline (reference sequence). CDR3 loop: CASSLAGGMETQYF. The CDR3 DNA reads as TGTGCCAGCAGCCTGGCGGGGGGGATGGAGACCCAGTACTTC.

The chain is built from TRBV4-1 and TRBJ1-4; weak D call: TRBD1 (6 bases). Trimming pared 4 bases from V and 3 bases from J, leaving 12 bases between. Germline CDR1 is MGHRA and CDR2 is YSYEKL. This CDR3 has 15 amino acids. CDR3 sequence reads: CASSPRGGANEKLFF. The CDR3 DNA sequence: TGCGCCAGCAGCCCCCGAGGGGGAGCTAATGAAAAACTGTTTTTT.

The V gene is TRBV4-1, the J gene TRBJ2-7, with 7 positions matching TRBD1. Germline CDR1 is MGHRA and CDR2 is YSYEKL. This CDR3 has 15 residues. V dropped 0 bases and J dropped 2; count of bases not matched to a gene: 4. In DNA, the CDR3 is TGCGCCAGCAGCCAAGACCGACAGGGAGCCTACGAGCAGTACTTC. Protein: CASSQDRQGAYEQYF.

Many counts were recorded for this clonotype. The chain employs TRBV16 and TRBJ1-1, with TRBD1 as a possible D gene (6 bases). CDR3 length: 14 residues. V was cut by 4 bases and J by 3 bases, with 12 bases left in between. Germline CDR1 is KGHSY and CDR2 is FQNENV. The DNA for the CDR3 is TGTGCCAGCAGCCGAGAGGGGGGCTACACTGAAGCTTTCTTT. It is translated as CASSREGGYTEAFF.